What follows are 6 T cell receptor beta chains derived from one specimen sequenced in a study of blood T cells in healthy people across ages. Using a J-beta primer mix together with a sample-barcoded 5' primer, a second PCR was run for roughly 7 to 12 cycles. Via MiXCR, TCRdb re-called the 5' RACE reads, giving one row per CDR3 protein. Here the sample spans about 1.6 million distinct CDR3 sequences, about 31% being singletons. The specimen sequenced was blood. The receptors shown here come from a woman aged 30 to 39 in good health.

The genes are TRBV5-1 and TRBJ2-2; D call uncertain. Germline V gene sequence: CDR1 SGHRS, CDR2 YFSETQ. This CDR3 is built from 15 residues. With 2 bases removed from V and 4 bases from J, the gap between germline ends came to 12 bases. The CDR3 here is CASSFGRPGTGELFF. The CDR3, as DNA: TGCGCCAGCAGCTTCGGCAGGCCGGGCACCGGGGAGCTGTTTTTT.

About this clonotype itself: This may come from a read error, since a much larger clone is one base off. The rearrangement links TRBV20-1 to TRBJ2-7, with 8 bases aligning to TRBD1. CDR3 length: 13 residues. Per germline, CDR1 DFQATT and CDR2 SNEGSKA (reference sequence). Trimming took 6 bases from V and 8 from J; bases not matched to a gene: 12. The CDR3 sequence is CSATDRVTGKQYF. As DNA, the CDR3 is TGCAGTGCAACGGACAGGGTCACCGGTAAGCAGTACTTC.

Concerning this clonotype itself: This sequence may be a read error, since a much larger clone differs from it by one base. This sequence joins TRBV6-2 or TRBV6-3 and TRBJ2-1; 8 bases are shared with TRBD2. V lost 6 bases and J lost 12; bases outside the gene matches: 16. The germline V gene encodes CDR1 MNHEY and CDR2 SVGEGT. The CDR3 totals 15 residues. The CDR3 region has the DNA TGTGCCAGCAGCTGGGGATCGCAGCGGGAGTTCCCGCAGTTCTTC. It translates to CASSWGSQREFPQFF.

V and J are TRBV20-1 and TRBJ1-2; 7 bases are a match to TRBD1. Germline V gives CDR1 DFQATT, CDR2 SNEGSKA (reference sequence). J was trimmed by 3 bases and V by 5 bases; bases with no gene match: 9. This CDR3 has 14 residues. The CDR3 DNA sequence: TGCAGTGCTGCATTGGGGACAGCTTACTATGGCTACACCTTC. As protein: CSAALGTAYYGYTF.

V is TRBV20-1 and J is TRBJ2-1; D not certain. The CDR3 runs 14 residues. V lost 0 bases and J lost 7, with 13 bases in between. CDR1 is DFQATT and CDR2 is SNEGSKA in the germline V gene (reference sequence). CDR3 in DNA: TGCAGTGCTAGAGATAGTGGGATGGGGAATGAGCAGTTCTTC. Protein: CSARDSGMGNEQFF.

On this clonotype: Relative to the germline gene, one junction end is altered; a read error may explain this. V gene TRBV5-1 combines with J gene TRBJ2-7, with 8 bases fitting TRBD2. Germline values: CDR1 SGHRS, CDR2 YFSETQ. The CDR3 loop spans 15 amino acids. The CDR3: CASSLGGTSSYGQYF. CDR3 DNA: TGCGCCAGCAGCTTGGGGGGGACTAGTTCCTACGGGCAGTACTTC.